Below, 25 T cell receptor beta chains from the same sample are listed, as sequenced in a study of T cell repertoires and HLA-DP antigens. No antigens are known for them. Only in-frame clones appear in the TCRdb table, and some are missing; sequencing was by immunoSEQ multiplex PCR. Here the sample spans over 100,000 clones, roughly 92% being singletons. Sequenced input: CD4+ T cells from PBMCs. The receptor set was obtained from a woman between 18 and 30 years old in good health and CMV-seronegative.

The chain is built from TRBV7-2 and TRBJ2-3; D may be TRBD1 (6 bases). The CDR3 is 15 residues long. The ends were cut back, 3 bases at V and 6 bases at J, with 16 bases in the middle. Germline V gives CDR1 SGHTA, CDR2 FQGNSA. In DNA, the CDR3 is TGTGCCAGCAGCTTGGCCTCAGGGGCCCTTGATACGCAGTATTTT. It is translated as CASSLASGALDTQYF. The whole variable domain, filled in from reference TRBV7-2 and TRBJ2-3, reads GAGVSQSPSNKVTEKGKDVELRCDPISGHTALYWYRQSLGQGLEFLIYFQGNSAPDKSGLPSDRFSAERTGGSVSTLTIQRTQQEDSAVYLCASSLASGALDTQYFGPGTRLTVL.

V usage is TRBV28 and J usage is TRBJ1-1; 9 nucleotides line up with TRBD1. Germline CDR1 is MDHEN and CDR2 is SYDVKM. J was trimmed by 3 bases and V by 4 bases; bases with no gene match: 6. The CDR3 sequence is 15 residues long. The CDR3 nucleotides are TGTGCCAGCAGTTACCGACAGGGGGTTTACACTGAAGCTTTCTTT. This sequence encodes CASSYRQGVYTEAFF.

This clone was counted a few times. This CDR3 reads CASSFGTRGGADTQYF. The CDR3 region has the DNA TGTGCCAGCAGCTTCGGGACTAGGGGCGGTGCAGATACGCAGTATTTT. This chain connects TRBV13 to TRBJ2-3, with 8 bases lining up with TRBD2. In germline, CDR1 is PRHDT, CDR2 FYEKMQ (reference sequence). The V gene end was trimmed by 3 bases and the J gene end by 4 bases; junction bases not matched to a gene: 9. The CDR3 has 16 residues.

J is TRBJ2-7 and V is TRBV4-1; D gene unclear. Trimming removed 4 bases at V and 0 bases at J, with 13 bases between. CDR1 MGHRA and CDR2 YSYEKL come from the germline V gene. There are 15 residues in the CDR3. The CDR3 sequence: CASSRQALFSYEQYF. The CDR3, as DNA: TGCGCCAGCAGCCGTCAGGCTTTGTTCTCCTACGAGCAGTACTTC.

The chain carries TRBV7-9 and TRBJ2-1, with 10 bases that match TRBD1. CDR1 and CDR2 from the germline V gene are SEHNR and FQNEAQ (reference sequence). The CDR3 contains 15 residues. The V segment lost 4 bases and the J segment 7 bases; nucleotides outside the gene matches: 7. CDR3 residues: CASSYDRGRENEQFF. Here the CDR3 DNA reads TGTGCCAGCAGCTACGACAGGGGGCGCGAAAATGAGCAGTTCTTC.

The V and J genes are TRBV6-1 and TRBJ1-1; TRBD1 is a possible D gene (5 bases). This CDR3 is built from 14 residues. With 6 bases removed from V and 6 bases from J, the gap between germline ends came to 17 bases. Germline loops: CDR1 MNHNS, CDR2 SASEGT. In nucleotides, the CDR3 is TGTGCCAGCAGCTCAGCGGGGGTTTGGGCTGAAGCTTTCTTT. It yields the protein CASSSAGVWAEAFF.

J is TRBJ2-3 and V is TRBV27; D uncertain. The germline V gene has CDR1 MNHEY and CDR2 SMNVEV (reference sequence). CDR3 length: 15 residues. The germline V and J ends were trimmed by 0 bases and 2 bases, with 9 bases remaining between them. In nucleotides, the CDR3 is TGTGCCAGCAGTTTATCCACAGTTAACACAGATACGCAGTATTTT. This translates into CASSLSTVNTDTQYF.

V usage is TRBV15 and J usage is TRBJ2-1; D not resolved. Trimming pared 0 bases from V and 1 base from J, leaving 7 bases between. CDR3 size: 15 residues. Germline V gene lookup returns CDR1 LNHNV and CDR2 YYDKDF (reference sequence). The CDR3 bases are TGTGCCACCAGCAGAGATACGCGGTCCTACAATGAGCAGTTCTTC. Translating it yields CATSRDTRSYNEQFF.

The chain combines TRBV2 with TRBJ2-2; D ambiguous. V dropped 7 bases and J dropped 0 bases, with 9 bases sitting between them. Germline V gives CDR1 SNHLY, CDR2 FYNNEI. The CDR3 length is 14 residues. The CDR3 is CASMVGANTGELFF. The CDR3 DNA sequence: TGTGCCAGCATGGTCGGCGCGAACACCGGGGAGCTGTTTTTT. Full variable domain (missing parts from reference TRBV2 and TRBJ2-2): EPEVTQTPSHQVTQMGQEVILRCVPISNHLYFYWYRQILGQKVEFLVSFYNNEISEKSEIFDDQFSVERPDGSNFTLKIRSTKLEDSAMYFCASMVGANTGELFFGEGSRLTVL.

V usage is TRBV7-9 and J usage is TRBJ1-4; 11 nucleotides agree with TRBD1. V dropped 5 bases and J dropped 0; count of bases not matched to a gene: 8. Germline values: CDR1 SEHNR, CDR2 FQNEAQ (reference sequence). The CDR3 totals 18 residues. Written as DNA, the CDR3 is TGTGCCAGCAGCCGAGGGACAGGGGGTGCTTCAACTAATGAAAAACTGTTTTTT. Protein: CASSRGTGGASTNEKLFF.

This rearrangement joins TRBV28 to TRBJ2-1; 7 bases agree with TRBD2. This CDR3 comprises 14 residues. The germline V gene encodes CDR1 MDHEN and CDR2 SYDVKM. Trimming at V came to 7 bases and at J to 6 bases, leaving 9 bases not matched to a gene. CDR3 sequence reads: CASTPAGVANEQFF. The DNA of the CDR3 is TGTGCCAGCACTCCCGCGGGAGTTGCCAATGAGCAGTTCTTC.

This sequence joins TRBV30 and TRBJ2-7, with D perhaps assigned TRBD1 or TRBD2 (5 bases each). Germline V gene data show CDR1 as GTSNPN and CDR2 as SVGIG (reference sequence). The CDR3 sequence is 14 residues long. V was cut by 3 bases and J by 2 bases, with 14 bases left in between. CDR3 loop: CAWSLRGRTYEQYF. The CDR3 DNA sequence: TGTGCCTGGAGCCTTCGGGGACGAACCTACGAGCAGTACTTC.

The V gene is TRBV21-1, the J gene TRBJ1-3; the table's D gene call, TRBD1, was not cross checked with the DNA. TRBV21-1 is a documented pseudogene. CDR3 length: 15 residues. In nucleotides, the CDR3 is TGTGCCAGCAACCGGGACAGGGTCCCTGGAAACACCATATATTTT. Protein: CASNRDRVPGNTIYF.

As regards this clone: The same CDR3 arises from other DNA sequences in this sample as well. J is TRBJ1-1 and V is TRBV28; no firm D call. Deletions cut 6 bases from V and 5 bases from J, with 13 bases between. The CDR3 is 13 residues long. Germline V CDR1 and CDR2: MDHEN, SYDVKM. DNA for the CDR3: TGTGCCAGCAGCCTCACTGGGGTGACTGAAGCTTTCTTT. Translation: CASSLTGVTEAFF. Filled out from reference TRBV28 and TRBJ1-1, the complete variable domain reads DVKVTQSSRYLVKRTGEKVFLECVQDMDHENMFWYRQDPGLGLRLIYFSYDVKMKEKGDIPEGYSVSREKKERFSLILESASTNQTSMYLCASSLTGVTEAFFGQGTRLTVV.

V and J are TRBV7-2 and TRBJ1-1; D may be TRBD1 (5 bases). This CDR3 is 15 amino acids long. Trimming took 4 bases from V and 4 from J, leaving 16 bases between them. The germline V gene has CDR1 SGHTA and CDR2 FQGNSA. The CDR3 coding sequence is TGTGCCAGCAGCTGGACCCCAGGGTATAGCACTGAAGCTTTCTTT. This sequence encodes CASSWTPGYSTEAFF.

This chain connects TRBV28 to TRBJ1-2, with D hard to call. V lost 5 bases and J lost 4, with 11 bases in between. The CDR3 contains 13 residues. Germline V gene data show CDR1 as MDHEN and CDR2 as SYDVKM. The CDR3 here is CASSGPTFYGYTF. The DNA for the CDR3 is TGTGCCAGCAGTGGACCTACTTTCTATGGCTACACCTTC.

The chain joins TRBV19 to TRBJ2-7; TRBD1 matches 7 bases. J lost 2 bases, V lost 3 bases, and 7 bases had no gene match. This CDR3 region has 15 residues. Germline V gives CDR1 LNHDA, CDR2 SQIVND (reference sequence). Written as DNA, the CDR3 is TGTGCCAGTAGTATCCACAGGGGTTTAGCCTACGAGCAGTACTTC. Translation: CASSIHRGLAYEQYF.

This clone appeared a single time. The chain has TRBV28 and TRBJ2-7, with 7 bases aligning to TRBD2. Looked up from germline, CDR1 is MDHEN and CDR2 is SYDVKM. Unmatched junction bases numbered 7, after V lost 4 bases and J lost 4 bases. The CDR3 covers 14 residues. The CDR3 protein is CASSSSGVGYEQYF. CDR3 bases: TGTGCCAGCAGTTCCAGCGGGGTCGGGTACGAGCAGTACTTC.

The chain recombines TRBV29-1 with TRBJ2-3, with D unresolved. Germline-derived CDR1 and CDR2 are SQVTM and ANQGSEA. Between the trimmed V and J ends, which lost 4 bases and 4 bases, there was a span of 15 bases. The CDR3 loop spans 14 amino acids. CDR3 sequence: CSVGNRLAPDTQYF. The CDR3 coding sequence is TGCAGCGTTGGGAACCGCCTGGCACCAGATACGCAGTATTTT.

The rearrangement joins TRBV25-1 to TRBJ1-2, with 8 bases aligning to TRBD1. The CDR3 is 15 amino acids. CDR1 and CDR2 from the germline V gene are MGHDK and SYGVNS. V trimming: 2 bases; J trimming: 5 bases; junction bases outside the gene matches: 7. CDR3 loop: CASSELMTGEYGYTF. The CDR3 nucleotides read TGTGCCAGCAGTGAACTCATGACAGGGGAGTATGGCTACACCTTC.

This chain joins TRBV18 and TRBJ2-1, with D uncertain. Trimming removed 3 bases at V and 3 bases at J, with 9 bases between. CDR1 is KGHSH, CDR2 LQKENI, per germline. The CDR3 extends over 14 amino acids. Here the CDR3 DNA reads TGTGCCAGCTCACCCCAGTCTGTCTACAATGAGCAGTTCTTC. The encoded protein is CASSPQSVYNEQFF.

This CDR3 is CASSEQGGYYGYTF. CDR3 bases: TGTGCCAGCAGTGAACAGGGTGGCTACTATGGCTACACCTTC. V gene TRBV2 combines with J gene TRBJ1-2; D may be TRBD1 (5 bases). V lost 2 bases to trimming and J lost 3 bases, with 10 bases between them. The CDR3 is 14 residues long. From germline, CDR1 is SNHLY and CDR2 FYNNEI.

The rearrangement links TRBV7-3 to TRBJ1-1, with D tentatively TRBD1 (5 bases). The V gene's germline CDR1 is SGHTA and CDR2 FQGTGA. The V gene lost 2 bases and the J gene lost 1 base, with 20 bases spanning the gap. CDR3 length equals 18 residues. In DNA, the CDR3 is TGTGCCAGCAGCTTAGGGGCTGGGGCCGCGCCCTGGAACACTGAAGCTTTCTTT. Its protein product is CASSLGAGAAPWNTEAFF.

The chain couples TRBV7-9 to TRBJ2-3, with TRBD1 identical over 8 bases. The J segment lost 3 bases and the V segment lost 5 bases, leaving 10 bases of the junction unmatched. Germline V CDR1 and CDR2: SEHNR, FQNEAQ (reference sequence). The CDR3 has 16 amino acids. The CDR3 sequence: CASSADRERSTDTQYF. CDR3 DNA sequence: TGTGCCAGCAGCGCGGACAGGGAGAGGTCGACAGATACGCAGTATTTT. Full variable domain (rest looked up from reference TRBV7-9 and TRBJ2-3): DTGVSQNPRHKITKRGQNVTFRCDPISEHNRLYWYRQTLGQGPEFLTYFQNEAQLEKSRLLSDRFSAERPKGSFSTLEIQRTEQGDSAMYLCASSADRERSTDTQYFGPGTRLTVL.

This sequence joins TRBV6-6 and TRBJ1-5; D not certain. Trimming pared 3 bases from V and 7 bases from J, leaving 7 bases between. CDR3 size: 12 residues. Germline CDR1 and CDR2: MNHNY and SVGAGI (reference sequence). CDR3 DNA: TGTGCCAGCAGTTATCGCCTGCAGCCCCAGCATTTT. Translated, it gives CASSYRLQPQHF.